The table lists the clone carrying this T cell receptor (beta chain) with many counts. This entry belongs to a study of response to subunit inactivated influenza vaccine. TCRdb fed the RT-PCR reads into MiXCR, producing one record per CDR3 protein. The table has hundreds of thousands of distinct CDR3 sequences, less than 20% seen once. The sequence derives from a middle-aged man who received an inactivated influenza vaccine. Sequences were derived from PBMCs from blood, sampled 5 days after vaccination.

The CDR3 sequence is CASSVGSRIDTQYF. Here the CDR3 DNA reads TGCGCCAGCAGCGTTGGGAGTCGCATAGATACGCAGTATTTT. The chain combines TRBV5-1 with TRBJ2-3; D possibly corresponds to TRBD2 (5 bases). V gave up 4 bases and J gave up 5 bases, with 14 bases separating them. CDR3 length: 14 residues. Germline V gene sequence: CDR1 SGHRS, CDR2 YFSETQ.